This passage covers 22 T cell receptor beta chains from one sample sequenced in a study of breast tumors, draining lymph nodes, adjacent tissues (TCRdb year 2016). Lymph node samples were obtained from the axillary draining lymph nodes of breast cancer patients. The library was generated by multiplex PCR. Sequencing relied on an Illumina HiSeq 2000. The public reads were quality trimmed at Q25 with fastp and then assembled into clones with MiXCR by TCRdb, keeping productive beta chains. Entries are consolidated by CDR3 protein sequence, retaining the most common genes and DNA. The sample table records about 110,000 distinct CDR3 sequences; 30% of these occur just once. The ten largest clones take up around 6% of the sample. The source material was axillary lymph node tissue. The receptors were sampled from a female donor with breast cancer. Some clones in this sample may be carry-over from other donors' samples.

The table lists this clonotype with many counts. The genes are TRBV4-1 and TRBJ2-2, with TRBD2 matching 8 bases. After removal of 2 bases from V and 4 bases from J, the junction contained 9 bases not matched to a gene. CDR3 size: 17 residues. Germline values: CDR1 MGHRA, CDR2 YSYEKL. The CDR3 loop reads CASSQFSAGGLTGELFF. The CDR3 DNA follows: TGCGCCAGCAGCCAATTTTCTGCGGGAGGCCTCACCGGGGAGCTGTTTTTT.

This clonotype has at least ten counts. A much more abundant neighbour one base away suggests this may be a read error. The rearrangement uses TRBV20-1 and TRBJ2-6; tentative D call: TRBD1 (6 bases). The germline CDR1 and CDR2 sequences are DFQATT and SNEGSKA (reference sequence). The CDR3 covers 14 residues. CDR3 region: CSAYTGLGATVLTF. In nucleotides, the CDR3 is TGCAGTGCTTATACAGGGTTAGGGGCCACCGTCCTGACTTTC.

This clonotype appeared many times. The genes are TRBV20-1 and TRBJ2-3; 8 bases line up with TRBD2. V was clipped by 2 bases and J by 0 bases; unmatched bases: 4. The CDR3 runs to 15 residues. CDR1 is DFQATT, CDR2 SNEGSKA, per germline (reference sequence). This CDR3 is CSARQAGVSTDTQYF. The CDR3, as DNA: TGCAGTGCTAGACAAGCGGGGGTGAGCACAGATACGCAGTATTTT.

This clonotype was detected only once. The junction differs from germline at one of its ends, possibly a read error. V usage is TRBV7-9 and J usage is TRBJ1-6, with no clear D. Germline V gives CDR1 SEHNR, CDR2 FQNEAQ (reference sequence). There are 16 residues in the CDR3. The CDR3 reads CASSLEGRPNNSPLHF. CDR3 nucleotide sequence: TGTGCCAGCAGCTTAGAGGGTCGCCCCAATAATTCCCCCCTCCACTTT.

In its sample, this clonotype was seen many times. The chain combines TRBV2 with TRBJ1-2; D possibly corresponds to TRBD1 (5 bases). The germline gives CDR1 SNHLY, CDR2 FYNNEI. Deletions cut 6 bases from V and 5 bases from J, with 10 bases between. CDR3 length: 12 amino acids. CDR3 loop: CASRKEGYGYTF. In nucleotides, the CDR3 is TGTGCCAGCAGGAAGGAGGGGTATGGCTACACCTTC.

This clonotype was seen repeatedly, ten times or more. This sequence joins TRBV3-1 and TRBJ2-5, with 10 bases fitting TRBD2. The CDR3 contains 16 residues. V shed 5 bases and J 0 bases; nucleotides not matched to a gene: 6. The germline gives CDR1 LGHDT, CDR2 YNNKEL (reference sequence). The CDR3 sequence: CASSSGLAHYQETQYF. CDR3 bases: TGTGCCAGCAGCTCGGGACTAGCGCATTACCAAGAGACCCAGTACTTC.

This sequence joins TRBV10-3 and TRBJ2-3, with TRBD1 as a possible D gene (5 bases). The better agreement between TRBJ1-5 and the DNA end casts doubt on the J call. The CDR3 is 17 residues long. The germline V gene has CDR1 ENHRY and CDR2 SYGVKD. CDR3 nucleotides: TGTGCCATCAGTGAGTCACAACCCGGGACTAGCGTAGATACGCAGCATTTT. Protein sequence: CAISESQPGTSVDTQHF.

DNA of the CDR3: TGTGCCAGCAGTACGACAGGGGGCTTGGGCGAGCAGTACTTC. Its translation is CASSTTGGLGEQYF. V is TRBV7-9 and J is TRBJ2-7; TRBD1 aligns across 10 bases. Looked up from germline, CDR1 is SEHNR and CDR2 is FQNEAQ (reference sequence). V gave up 6 bases and J gave up 6 bases; unmatched junction bases: 8. The CDR3 loop spans 14 amino acids.

This clonotype was detected ten times or more. V and J are TRBV18 and TRBJ1-3; D remains ambiguous. The CDR3 has 15 residues. V was clipped by 3 bases and J by 2 bases, with 11 bases between them. The V gene's germline CDR1 is KGHSH and CDR2 LQKENI. In DNA form, the CDR3 reads TGTGCCAGCTCACCCCTGAGGGAACCTGGAAACACCATATATTTT. Amino acids: CASSPLREPGNTIYF.

This clonotype was seen at least ten times. This rearrangement joins TRBV12-3 or TRBV12-4 to TRBJ2-3; TRBD1 aligns across 10 bases. With V trimmed by 5 bases and J by 4 bases, 9 bases remained unmatched. This CDR3 is built from 16 residues. The CDR3 loop is CASSPRQGARADTQYF. CDR3 sequence (DNA): TGTGCCAGCAGTCCGCGACAGGGGGCGAGAGCAGATACGCAGTATTTT.

This rearrangement joins TRBV20-1 to TRBJ1-6, with 7 bases lining up with TRBD1. This CDR3 comprises 14 residues. Germline CDR1 DFQATT, CDR2 SNEGSKA (reference sequence). Unmatched junction bases numbered 8, after V lost 3 bases and J lost 9 bases. The CDR3 sequence is CSASIQGFVSPLHF. The CDR3 DNA sequence: TGCAGTGCTAGTATACAGGGGTTCGTTTCACCCCTCCACTTT.

The chain is built from TRBV2 and TRBJ1-6; maybe TRBD1 (5 bases). Germline V gives CDR1 SNHLY, CDR2 FYNNEI. Trimming left V 0 bases short and J 9 bases short, with 9 bases between. The CDR3 length is 14 residues. DNA of the CDR3: TGTGCCAGCAGTGAAGCGCGGGACGTTTCACCCCTCCACTTT. Amino acids: CASSEARDVSPLHF.

This clonotype occurred a few times. A clone one base away is much larger, so this may be a read error. The chain joins TRBV20-1 to TRBJ2-5; TRBD2 matches at 7 bases. CDR3 length: 12 residues. Germline lookup yields CDR1 DFQATT and CDR2 SNEGSKA (reference sequence). The CDR3 protein is CSAREGGETPYF. As DNA, the CDR3 is TGCAGTGCTAGAGAGGGGGGGGAGACCCCGTACTTC.

Turning to this clonotype: The CDR3 carries no conserved terminal phenylalanine or tryptophan, so it likely arises from a read error. This chain connects TRBV5-6 to TRBJ2-4; TRBD1 matches at 7 bases. The CDR3 totals 14 residues. J lost 2 bases, V lost 3 bases, and 2 bases had no gene match. Looked up from germline, CDR1 is SGHDT and CDR2 is YYEEEE. As DNA, the CDR3 is TGTGCCAGCAGCTCACAGGGGTCCAAAAACATTCAGTACCTC. Protein product: CASSSQGSKNIQYL.

This sequence joins TRBV20-1 and TRBJ2-1; 8 nucleotides align to TRBD2. V gave up 0 bases and J gave up 6 bases; unmatched junction bases: 4. In germline, CDR1 is DFQATT, CDR2 SNEGSKA (reference sequence). The CDR3 is 14 residues long. Written as DNA, the CDR3 is TGCAGTGCTAGAGATGTGAGCGGGAGCAATGAGCAGTTCTTC. Translating gives CSARDVSGSNEQFF.

V usage is TRBV7-8 and J usage is TRBJ2-7; D might be TRBD2 (5 bases). CDR1 is SGHVS, CDR2 FQNEAQ, per germline. The germline V and J ends were trimmed by 3 bases and 6 bases, with 12 bases remaining between them. The CDR3 is made up of 13 amino acids. This CDR3 reads CASSFGVRTEQYF. The CDR3 DNA reads as TGTGCCAGCAGCTTCGGGGTTCGGACCGAGCAGTACTTC.

This clonotype occurred many times. The genes are TRBV4-1 and TRBJ1-2; D is uncertain. V was trimmed by 0 bases and J by 4 bases, leaving 12 bases between them. The CDR3 loop spans 15 amino acids. CDR1 and CDR2 (germline): MGHRA, YSYEKL. For the CDR3, the DNA is TGCGCCAGCAGCCAAGATACACGGTCCGGCTATGGCTACACCTTC. Amino acids: CASSQDTRSGYGYTF.

This clonotype appeared many times. The chain combines TRBV10-3 with TRBJ2-2, with 13 bases matching TRBD2. V dropped 4 bases and J dropped 8; count of bases not matched to a gene: 4. The germline V gene encodes CDR1 ENHRY and CDR2 SYGVKD. This CDR3 is built from 15 residues. CDR3 loop: CAISVGTSGVGELFF. CDR3 DNA sequence: TGTGCCATCAGTGTAGGGACTAGCGGGGTTGGGGAGCTGTTTTTT.

This clonotype was picked up many times. The genes are TRBV24-1 and TRBJ2-1; TRBD2 is a possible D gene (7 bases). The CDR3 extends over 14 amino acids. V shed 8 bases and J shed 4 bases, with 14 bases lying between them. Per the germline V gene, CDR1 is KGHDR and CDR2 is SFDVKD. CDR3 DNA: TGTGCCACCATGGGGGCGGGGGTATACAATGAGCAGTTCTTC. The encoded protein is CATMGAGVYNEQFF.

Many counts were recorded for this clonotype. This chain uses TRBV12-3 or TRBV12-4 with TRBJ2-7; D gene ambiguous. V was pared by 8 bases and J by 0 bases, with 14 bases between. The CDR3 extends over 14 amino acids. The CDR3 sequence is CASCDCEISYEQYF. For the CDR3, the DNA is TGTGCCAGCTGTGATTGTGAGATCTCCTACGAGCAGTACTTC.

V usage is TRBV18 and J usage is TRBJ2-4; D remains unclear. The V end was cut by 1 base, the J end by 2 bases, with 6 bases between. This CDR3 has 14 residues. Germline-derived CDR1 and CDR2 are KGHSH and LQKENI. The CDR3 spells CASSPLDTKNIQYF. DNA for the CDR3: TGTGCCAGCTCACCACTGGATACCAAAAACATTCAGTACTTC.

This clonotype has ten or more counts. This chain connects TRBV5-1 to TRBJ2-1; 7 bases align to TRBD1. This CDR3 has 16 residues. CDR1 and CDR2 (germline): SGHRS, YFSETQ. V lost 4 bases, J lost 4 bases, and 11 bases stayed unmatched. CDR3 DNA sequence: TGCGCCAGCAGCCAGGGACAGAATTCTTTTTACAATGAGCAGTTCTTC. Translating gives CASSQGQNSFYNEQFF.